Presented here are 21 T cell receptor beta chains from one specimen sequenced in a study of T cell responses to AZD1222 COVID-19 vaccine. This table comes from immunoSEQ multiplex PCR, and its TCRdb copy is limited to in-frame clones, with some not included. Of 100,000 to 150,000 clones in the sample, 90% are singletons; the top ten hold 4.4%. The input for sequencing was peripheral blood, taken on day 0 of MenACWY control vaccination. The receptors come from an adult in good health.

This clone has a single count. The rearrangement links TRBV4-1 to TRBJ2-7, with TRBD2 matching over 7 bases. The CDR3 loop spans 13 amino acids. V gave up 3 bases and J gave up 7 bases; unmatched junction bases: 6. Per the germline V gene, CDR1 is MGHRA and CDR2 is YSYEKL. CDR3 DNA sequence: TGCGCCAGCAGCCAGGCACTAGCGTGGGAGCAGTACTTC. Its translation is CASSQALAWEQYF.

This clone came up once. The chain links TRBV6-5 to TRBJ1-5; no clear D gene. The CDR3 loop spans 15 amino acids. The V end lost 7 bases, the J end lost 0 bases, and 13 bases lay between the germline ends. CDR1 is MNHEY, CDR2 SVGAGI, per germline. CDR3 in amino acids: CASTPPGSSNQPQHF. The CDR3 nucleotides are TGTGCCAGCACCCCCCCCGGGTCTAGCAATCAGCCCCAGCATTTT.

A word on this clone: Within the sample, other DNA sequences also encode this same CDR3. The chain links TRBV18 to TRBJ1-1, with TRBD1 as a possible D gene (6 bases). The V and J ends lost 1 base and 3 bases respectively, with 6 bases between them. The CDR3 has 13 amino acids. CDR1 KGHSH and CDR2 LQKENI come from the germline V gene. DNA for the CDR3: TGTGCCAGCTCACCACAGGGGGACACTGAAGCTTTCTTT. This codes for CASSPQGDTEAFF. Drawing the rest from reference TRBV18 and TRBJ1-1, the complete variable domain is NAGVMQNPRHLVRRRGQEARLRCSPMKGHSHVYWYRQLPEEGLKFMVYLQKENIIDESGMPKERFSAEFPKEGPSILRIQQVVRGDSAAYFCASSPQGDTEAFFGQGTRLTVV.

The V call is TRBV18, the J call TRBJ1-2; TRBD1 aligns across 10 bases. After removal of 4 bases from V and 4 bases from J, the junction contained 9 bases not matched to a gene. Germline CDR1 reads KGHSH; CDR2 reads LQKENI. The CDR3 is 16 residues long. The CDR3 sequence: CASSHPGQGITYGYTF. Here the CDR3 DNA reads TGTGCCAGCTCACATCCGGGACAGGGGATCACCTATGGCTACACCTTC.

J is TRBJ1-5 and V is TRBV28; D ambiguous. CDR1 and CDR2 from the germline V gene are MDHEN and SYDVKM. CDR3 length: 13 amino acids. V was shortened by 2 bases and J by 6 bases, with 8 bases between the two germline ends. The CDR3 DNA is TGTGCCAGCAGTTTAAAAAGGTTTCAGCCCCAGCATTTT. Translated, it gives CASSLKRFQPQHF.

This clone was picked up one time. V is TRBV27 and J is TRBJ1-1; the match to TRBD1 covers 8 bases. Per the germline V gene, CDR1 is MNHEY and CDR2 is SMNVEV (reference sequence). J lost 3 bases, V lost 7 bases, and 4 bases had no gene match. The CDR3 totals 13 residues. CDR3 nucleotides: TGTGCCAGCATCCAGGACAGGGACACTGAAGCTTTCTTT. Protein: CASIQDRDTEAFF.

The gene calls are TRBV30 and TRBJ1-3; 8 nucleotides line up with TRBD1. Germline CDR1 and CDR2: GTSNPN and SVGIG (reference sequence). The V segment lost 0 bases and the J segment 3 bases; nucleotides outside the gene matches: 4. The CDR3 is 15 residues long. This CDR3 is CAWSVWTGLGNTIYF. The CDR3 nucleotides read TGTGCCTGGAGTGTATGGACAGGGCTTGGAAACACCATATATTTT. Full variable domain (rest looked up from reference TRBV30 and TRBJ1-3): SQTIHQWPATLVQPVGSPLSLECTVEGTSNPNLYWYRQAAGRGLQLLFYSVGIGQISSEVPQNLSASRPQDRQFILSSKKLLLSDSGFYLCAWSVWTGLGNTIYFGEGSWLTVV.

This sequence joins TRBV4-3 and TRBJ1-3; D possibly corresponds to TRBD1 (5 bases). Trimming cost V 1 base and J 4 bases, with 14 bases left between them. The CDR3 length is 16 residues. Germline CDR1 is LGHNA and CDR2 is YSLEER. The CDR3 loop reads CASSQVRGGLGNTIYF. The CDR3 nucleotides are TGCGCCAGCAGCCAAGTCCGCGGGGGGTTGGGAAACACCATATATTTT.

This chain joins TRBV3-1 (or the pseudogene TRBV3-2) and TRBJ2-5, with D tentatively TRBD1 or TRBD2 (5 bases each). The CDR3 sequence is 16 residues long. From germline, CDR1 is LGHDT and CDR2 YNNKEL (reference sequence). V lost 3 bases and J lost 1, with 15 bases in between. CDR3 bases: TGTGCCAGCAGCCACAGCAGGGTGAGGGGCCAAGAGACCCAGTACTTC. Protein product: CASSHSRVRGQETQYF.

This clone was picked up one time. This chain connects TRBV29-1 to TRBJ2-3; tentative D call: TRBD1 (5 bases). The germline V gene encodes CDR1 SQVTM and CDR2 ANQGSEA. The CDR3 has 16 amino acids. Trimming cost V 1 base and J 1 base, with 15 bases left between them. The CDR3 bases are TGCAGCGTTGAAGGGGGCAGGGCCCGGGGCACAGATACGCAGTATTTT. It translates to CSVEGGRARGTDTQYF.

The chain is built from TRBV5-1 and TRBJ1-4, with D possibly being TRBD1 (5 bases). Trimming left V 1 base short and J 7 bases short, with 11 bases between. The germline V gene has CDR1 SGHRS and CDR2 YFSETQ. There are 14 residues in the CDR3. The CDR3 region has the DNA TGCGCCAGCAGCTTGCCGACAGCGGGTGAAAAACTGTTTTTT. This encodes CASSLPTAGEKLFF.

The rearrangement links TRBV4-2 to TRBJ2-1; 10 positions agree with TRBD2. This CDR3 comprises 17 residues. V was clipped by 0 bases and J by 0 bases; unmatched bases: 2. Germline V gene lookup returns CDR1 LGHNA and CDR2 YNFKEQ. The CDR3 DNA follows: TGTGCCAGCAGCCAAGATCTAGCGGGGGTCTCCTACAATGAGCAGTTCTTC. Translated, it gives CASSQDLAGVSYNEQFF.

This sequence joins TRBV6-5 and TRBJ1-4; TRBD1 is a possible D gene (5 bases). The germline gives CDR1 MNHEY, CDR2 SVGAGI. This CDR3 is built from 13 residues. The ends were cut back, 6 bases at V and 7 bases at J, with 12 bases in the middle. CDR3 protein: CASRTGGSEKLFF. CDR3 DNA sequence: TGTGCCAGCAGAACTGGGGGAAGTGAAAAACTGTTTTTT.

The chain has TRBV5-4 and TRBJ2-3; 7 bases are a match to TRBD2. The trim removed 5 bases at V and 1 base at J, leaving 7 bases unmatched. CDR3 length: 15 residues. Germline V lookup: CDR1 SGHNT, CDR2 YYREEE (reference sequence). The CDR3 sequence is CASRPRGTGTDTQYF. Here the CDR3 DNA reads TGTGCCAGCAGGCCGCGGGGGACTGGCACAGATACGCAGTATTTT.

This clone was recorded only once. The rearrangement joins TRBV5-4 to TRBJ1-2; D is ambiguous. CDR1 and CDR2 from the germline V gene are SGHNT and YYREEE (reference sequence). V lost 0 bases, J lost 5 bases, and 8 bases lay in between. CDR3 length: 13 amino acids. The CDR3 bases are TGTGCCAGCAGCTTGGTATTGGGTTATGGCTACACCTTC. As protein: CASSLVLGYGYTF.

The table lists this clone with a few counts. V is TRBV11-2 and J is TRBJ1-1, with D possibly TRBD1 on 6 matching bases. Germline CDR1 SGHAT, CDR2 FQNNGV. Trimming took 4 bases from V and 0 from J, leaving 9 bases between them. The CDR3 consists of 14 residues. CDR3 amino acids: CASSWTDLNTEAFF. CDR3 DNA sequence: TGTGCCAGCAGCTGGACAGACTTGAACACTGAAGCTTTCTTT.

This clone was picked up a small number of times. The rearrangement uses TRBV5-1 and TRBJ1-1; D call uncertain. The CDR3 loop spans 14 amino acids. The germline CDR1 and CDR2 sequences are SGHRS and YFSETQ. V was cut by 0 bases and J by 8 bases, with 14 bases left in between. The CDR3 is CASSLARGRFEAFF. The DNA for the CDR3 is TGCGCCAGCAGCTTGGCCCGTGGGAGGTTCGAAGCTTTCTTT. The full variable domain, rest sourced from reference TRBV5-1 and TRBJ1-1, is KAGVTQTPRYLIKTRGQQVTLSCSPISGHRSVSWYQQTPGQGLQFLFEYFSETQRNKGNFPGRFSGRQFSNSRSEMNVSTLELGDSALYLCASSLARGRFEAFFGQGTRLTVV.

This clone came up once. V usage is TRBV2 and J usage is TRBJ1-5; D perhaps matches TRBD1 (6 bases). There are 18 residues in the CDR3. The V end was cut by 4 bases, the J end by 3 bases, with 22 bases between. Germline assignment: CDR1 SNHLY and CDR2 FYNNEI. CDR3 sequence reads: CASSGAGDHQSTNQPQHF. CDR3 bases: TGTGCCAGCAGTGGGGCAGGGGATCATCAGTCCACCAATCAGCCCCAGCATTTT.

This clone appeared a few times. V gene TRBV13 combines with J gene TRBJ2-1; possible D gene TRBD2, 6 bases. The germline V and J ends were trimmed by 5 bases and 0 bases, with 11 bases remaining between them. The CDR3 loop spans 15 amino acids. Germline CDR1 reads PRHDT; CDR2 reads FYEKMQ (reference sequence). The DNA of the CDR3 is TGTGCCAGCAGCAGGACTATCAGCTCCTACAATGAGCAGTTCTTC. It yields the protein CASSRTISSYNEQFF.

The CDR3 here is CSVVWLAGGQGVFSSYNEQFF. CDR3 coding DNA: TGCAGCGTTGTATGGCTAGCGGGGGGTCAAGGGGTATTCAGCTCCTACAATGAGCAGTTCTTC. V gene TRBV29-1 combines with J gene TRBJ2-1, with 11 nucleotides matching TRBD2. Trimming took 4 bases from V and 0 from J; bases not matched to a gene: 20. From germline, CDR1 is SQVTM and CDR2 ANQGSEA. The CDR3 is 21 amino acids.

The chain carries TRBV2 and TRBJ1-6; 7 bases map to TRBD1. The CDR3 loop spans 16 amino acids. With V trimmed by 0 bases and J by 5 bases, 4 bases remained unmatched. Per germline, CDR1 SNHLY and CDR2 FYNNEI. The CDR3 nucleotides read TGTGCCAGCAGTGAAGCGCTTGGGACAGATAATTCACCCCTCCACTTT. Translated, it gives CASSEALGTDNSPLHF.